This T cell receptor (beta chain) was found in a study of technical replicates of blood from a few donors. The data were produced by immunoSEQ multiplex PCR, yet TCRdb's version contains in-frame clones alone and is incomplete. Of more than 65,000 clones detected, 96% appear once; the ten largest clones hold about 0.3%. Losses at the gene ends were 2 bases for V and 7 bases for J; bases not matched to a gene: 5. CDR1 MNHEY and CDR2 SVGAGI come from the germline V gene. This CDR3 contains 14 residues. The sequence derives from a human donor in good health. The J gene is TRBJ2-1, the V gene TRBV6-5; 7 positions agree with TRBD1. Sequences were obtained from T cells isolated from PBMCs. CDR3 in DNA: TGTGCCAGCAGTTACAGGGGGCTGATAAATGAGCAGTTCTTC. Its protein is CASSYRGLINEQFF.